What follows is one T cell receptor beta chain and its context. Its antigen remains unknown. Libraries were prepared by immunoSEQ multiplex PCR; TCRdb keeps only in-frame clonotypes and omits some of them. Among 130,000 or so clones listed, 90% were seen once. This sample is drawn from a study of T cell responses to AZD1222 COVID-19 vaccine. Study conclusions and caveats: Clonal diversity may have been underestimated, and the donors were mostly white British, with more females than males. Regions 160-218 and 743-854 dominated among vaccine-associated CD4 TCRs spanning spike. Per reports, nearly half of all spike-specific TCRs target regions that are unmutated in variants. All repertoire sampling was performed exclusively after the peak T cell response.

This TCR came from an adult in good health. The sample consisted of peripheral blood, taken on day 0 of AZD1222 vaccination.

This CDR3 reads CASSGAALAGGREQFF. The CDR3 bases are TGTGCCAGCAGCGGAGCCGCACTAGCGGGGGGCCGTGAGCAGTTCTTC. This chain links TRBV25-1 with TRBJ2-1, with 12 bases that match TRBD2. Trimming removed 6 bases from V and 9 bases from J; junction bases left unmatched: 12. CDR1 and CDR2 (germline): MGHDK, SYGVNS. The CDR3 is 16 residues long.